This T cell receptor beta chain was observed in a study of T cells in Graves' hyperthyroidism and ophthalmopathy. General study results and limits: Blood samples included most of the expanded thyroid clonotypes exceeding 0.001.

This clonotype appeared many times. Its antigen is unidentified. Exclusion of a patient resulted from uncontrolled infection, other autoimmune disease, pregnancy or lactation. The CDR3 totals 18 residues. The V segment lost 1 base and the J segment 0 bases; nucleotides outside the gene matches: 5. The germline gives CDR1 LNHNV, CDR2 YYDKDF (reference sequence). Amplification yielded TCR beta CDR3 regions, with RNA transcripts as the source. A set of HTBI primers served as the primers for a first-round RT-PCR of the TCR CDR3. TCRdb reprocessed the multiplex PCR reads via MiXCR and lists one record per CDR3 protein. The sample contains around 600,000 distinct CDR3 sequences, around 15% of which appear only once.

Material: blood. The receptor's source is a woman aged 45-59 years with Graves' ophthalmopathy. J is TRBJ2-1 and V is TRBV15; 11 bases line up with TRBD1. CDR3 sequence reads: CATSRARTGGFSYNEQFF. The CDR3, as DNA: TGTGCCACCAGCAGAGCCAGGACAGGGGGCTTCTCCTACAATGAGCAGTTCTTC.